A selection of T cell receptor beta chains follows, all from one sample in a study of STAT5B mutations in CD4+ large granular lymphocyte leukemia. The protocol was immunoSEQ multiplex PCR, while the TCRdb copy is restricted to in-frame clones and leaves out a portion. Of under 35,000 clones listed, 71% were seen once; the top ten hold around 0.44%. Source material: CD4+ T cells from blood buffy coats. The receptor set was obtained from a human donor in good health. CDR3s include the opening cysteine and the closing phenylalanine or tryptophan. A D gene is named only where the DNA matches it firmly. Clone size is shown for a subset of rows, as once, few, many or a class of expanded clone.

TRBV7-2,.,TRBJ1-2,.,CASTPNWGTGYTF,TGTGCCAGCACCCCCAATTGGGGGACTGGCTACACCTTC
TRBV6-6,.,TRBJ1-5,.,CASSPERNQPQHF,TGTGCCAGCAGTCCGGAACGGAATCAGCCCCAGCATTTT
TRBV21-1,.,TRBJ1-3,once,CASSKCQGGNTIYF,TGTGCCAGCAGCAAATGCCAGGGGGGGAACACCATATATTTT
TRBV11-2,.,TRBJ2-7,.,CASSLEFYEQYF,TGTGCCAGCAGTCTGGAATTCTACGAGCAGTACTTC
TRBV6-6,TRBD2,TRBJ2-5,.,CASSYPSGGQETQYF,TGTGCCAGCAGTTACCCTAGCGGGGGCCAAGAGACCCAGTACTTC
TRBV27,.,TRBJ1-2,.,CASSRNPGGHGYTF,TGTGCCAGCAGCAGAAACCCGGGAGGGCACGGCTACACCTTC
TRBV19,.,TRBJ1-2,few,CASSEGGKRYTF,TGTGCCAGTAGTGAAGGCGGCAAACGCTACACCTTC
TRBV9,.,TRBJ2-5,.,CATARTDWYQETQYF,TGTGCCACCGCACGGACGGATTGGTACCAAGAGACCCAGTACTTC
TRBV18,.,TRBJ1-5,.,CASSPGGSGQPQHF,TGTGCCAGCTCACCAGGAGGGTCCGGGCAGCCCCAGCATTTT
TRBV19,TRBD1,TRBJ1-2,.,CASTLRQGTGIGGYTF,TGTGCCAGTACCCTCCGGCAGGGGACAGGGATAGGAGGCTACACCTTC
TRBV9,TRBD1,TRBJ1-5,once,CASSVGQGGNQPQHF,TGTGCCAGCAGCGTAGGACAGGGGGGTAATCAGCCCCAGCATTTT
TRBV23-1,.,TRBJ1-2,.,CATKRDFLYTF,TGCGCCACTAAAAGGGACTTCCTATACACCTTC
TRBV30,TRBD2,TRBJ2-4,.,CAWSGWQGSGALAKNIQYF,TGTGCCTGGAGCGGGTGGCAGGGTAGCGGGGCGCTAGCCAAAAACATTCAGTACTTC
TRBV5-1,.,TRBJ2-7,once,CASSLRTAKDEQYF,TGCGCCAGCAGCCTCCGGACCGCTAAGGACGAGCAGTACTTC
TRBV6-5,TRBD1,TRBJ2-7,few,CASSYGTGPGRQYF,TGTGCCAGCAGTTATGGGACAGGGCCTGGGAGGCAGTACTTC
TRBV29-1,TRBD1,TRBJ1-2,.,CSVETGTGDGYTF,TGCAGCGTTGAAACCGGGACAGGGGATGGCTACACCTTC
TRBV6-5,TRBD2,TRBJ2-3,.,CASSPPGGATDTQYF,TGTGCCAGCAGCCCTCCGGGGGGGGCTACAGATACGCAGTATTTT
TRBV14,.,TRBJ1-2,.,CASSQDLGTGGYTF,TGTGCCAGCAGCCAAGATCTTGGAACGGGTGGCTACACCTTC
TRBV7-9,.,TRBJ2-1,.,CASSREYNEQFF,TGTGCCAGCAGCCGCGAGTACAATGAGCAGTTCTTC
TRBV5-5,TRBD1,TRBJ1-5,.,CASSWTGGLLNQPQHF,TGTGCCAGCAGCTGGACAGGGGGCCTACTTAATCAGCCCCAGCATTTT
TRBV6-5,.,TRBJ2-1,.,CASSSVPAPGNEQFF,TGTGCCAGCAGTTCCGTCCCGGCCCCTGGGAATGAGCAGTTCTTC
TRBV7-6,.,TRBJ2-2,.,CASSLQSHTGELFF,TGTGCCAGCAGCCTGCAGTCTCACACCGGGGAGCTGTTTTTT